This T cell receptor (beta chain) was profiled in a study of technical replicates of blood from a handful of donors. The CDR3 spans 15 residues. CDR1 is MNHEY and CDR2 is SVGAGI in the germline V gene. Trimming pared 7 bases from V and 4 bases from J, leaving 17 bases between. TCRdb's table, derived via immunoSEQ multiplex PCR, lists solely in-frame clones and lacks some. The data contain 7,500 to 9,500 clones, 90% to 95% of them singletons. The TCR sequence derives from a human donor in good health. The chain employs TRBV6-5 and TRBJ2-1; D perhaps matches TRBD2 (5 bases). The sequencing sample was made of PBMCs. CDR3 sequence (DNA): TGTGCCAGCAAGTACTCGGGTGGCGGGTACAATGAGCAGTTCTTC. It encodes CASKYSGGGYNEQFF.